Listed below are T cell receptor beta chains from one sample, sequenced in a study of T-cell memory formation after mild COVID-19. TCRdb called the 5' RACE reads again in MiXCR, with one record for every CDR3 protein. Here the sample spans 350,000 or so distinct CDR3 sequences, 20% to 25% being singletons. The source material was PBMCs or a T cell subset sorted from them (not recorded which). The receptor set was obtained from a man aged 18 to 29 who had mild COVID-19 (a few samples of this study predate the infection). Cell type and time point are not known. Each CDR3 is given without its conserved first and last residue. Clone size, where shown, is once, few, many, or a class for clones that have expanded.

V	J	size	CDR3
TRBV28	TRBJ1-2	.	ASSLQTDRAFIGYT
TRBV7-6	TRBJ2-5	.	ASSTYSDQETQY
TRBV10-3	TRBJ2-2	few	AISDPRTGRNTGELF
TRBV10-3	TRBJ1-1	.	AISAQLAGLGTEAF
TRBV20-1	TRBJ2-5	few	SARVETQY
TRBV20-1	TRBJ2-1	.	SAPDSLSYNEQF
TRBV29-1	TRBJ2-3	few	SVVIDTQY
TRBV9	TRBJ2-5	few	ASSVENYPSETQY
TRBV4-3	TRBJ2-3	.	ASSQGRGRGADTQY
TRBV2	TRBJ2-2	few	ASSGAGGRTGELF
TRBV7-9	TRBJ1-5	.	ASSLARGGIQPQH
TRBV12-3/TRBV12-4	TRBJ2-2	.	ASSQPRVENTGELF
TRBV5-1	TRBJ1-5	.	ASSFQGGSNQPQH
TRBV5-6	TRBJ2-5	few	ASSTLQGETQY
TRBV7-2	TRBJ2-5	.	ASSPEPGPGETQY
TRBV20-1	TRBJ2-2	.	SARGIPLGGHANTGELF
TRBV7-6	TRBJ2-3	.	ASSLAVRSSTDTQY
TRBV20-1	TRBJ2-3	.	SAKGGPDTDTQY
TRBV6-6	TRBJ1-1	.	ASSQRQGVLGTEAF
TRBV5-5	TRBJ1-5	.	ASSLGDRDSQPQH
TRBV7-9	TRBJ2-5	few	ASEQETQY
TRBV7-2	TRBJ1-4	many	ASRLNEKLF
TRBV7-7	TRBJ2-1	few	ASSPTGGDSSEQF
TRBV12-3/TRBV12-4	TRBJ1-2	few	ASSLDSFYT
TRBV29-1	TRBJ2-7	.	SARTGDYEQY
TRBV24-1	TRBJ2-3	.	ATSDLEADTQY
TRBV7-9	TRBJ1-1	few	ASSPRGGPGAGDTEAF
TRBV4-2	TRBJ2-5	.	ASSQVRGGPEETQY
TRBV5-1	TRBJ2-3	.	ASSLGVDADNTDTQY